This TCR beta chain was captured in a study of control samples from healthy donors and cancer patients. Sequenced by immunoSEQ multiplex PCR; TCRdb stores in-frame clones only, minus some. This table holds 98,000 or so clones, approximately 78% found once. Between the trimmed V and J ends, which lost 11 bases and 3 bases, there was a span of 14 bases. Germline V gene sequence: CDR1 ENHRY, CDR2 SYGVKD. The CDR3 totals 13 residues. The sequenced sample consisted of blood. The chain employs TRBV10-3 and TRBJ1-5; no clear D. This sequence was found in a man aged 60 to 75 in good health. CDR3 in DNA: TGTGCCTCCCAGACTTCCTTCAATCAGCCCCAGCATTTT. Translated, it gives CASQTSFNQPQHF.